This T cell receptor beta chain stems from a study of Graves' ophthalmopathy and Graves' hyperthyroidism. At least ten counts were recorded for this clonotype. Investigators amplified TCR beta CDR3 regions from RNA transcripts. Investigators did first-round RT-PCR with HTBI primers, then second-round multiplex PCR. One entry per CDR3 protein, called by TCRdb with MiXCR from the multiplex PCR reads. The sample holds under 800,000 distinct CDR3 sequences, approximately 22% seen once. This sequence was found in a woman under 30 with stable Graves' hyperthyroidism. Some clones in this sample may be carry-over from other donors' samples. The specimen sequenced was peripheral blood.

DNA for the CDR3: TGTGCCAGCAGTTTCTGGGGTTTCGAGTCCCAAGAGACCCAGTACTTC. Its protein is CASSFWGFESQETQYF. The V and J genes are TRBV12-3 or TRBV12-4 and TRBJ2-5, with D hard to call. V lost 3 bases, J lost 1 base, and 15 bases lay in between. The CDR3 is 16 residues long.